This TCR beta chain originates from a study of blood T cell repertoires in COVID-19. The overall study: Samples representing acute and convalescent COVID-19 were sourced from the United States, Italy and Spain. In each case, the material was cDNA or gDNA derived from T cells, B-cell-depleted T cells, or PBMCs.

How the authors handled the data: Estimated nucleated cell counts came from reference gene primer amplification. Method: immunoSEQ multiplex PCR; TCRdb's copy keeps in-frame clones and lacks some. From that table come the V and J calls and clone size; the DNA was used to work out D and trimming. The sample lists fewer than 180,000 clones; approximately 90% were seen once. The source material was peripheral blood. The clonotype originates from an older woman with active or convalescent COVID-19.

CDR3 in amino acids: CASSSYRGTNTGELFF. The CDR3 DNA is TGTGCCAGCAGCTCATACAGGGGTACGAACACCGGGGAGCTGTTTTTT. The chain links TRBV7-2 to TRBJ2-2; the match to TRBD1 covers 7 bases. Trimming removed 4 bases from V and 0 bases from J; junction bases left unmatched: 5. Germline values: CDR1 SGHTA, CDR2 FQGNSA. CDR3 length: 16 residues.